The clone carrying this T cell receptor beta chain turned up a few times. The target antigen is unknown. This record belongs to a study of CD8 T cells in ankylosing spondylitis. Findings of the study overall: Characteristic, it appeared, of ankylosing spondylitis blood was a TCR beta motif of several highly homologous variants.

Preparation of TCR beta libraries was done by quantitative 5'-RACE with molecular barcodes. TCRdb used MiXCR to reprocess the 5' RACE reads, holding one entry per CDR3 protein. The table lists over 400,000 distinct CDR3 sequences, around 26% of them singletons, with 0.85% to 1% in the top ten. The sample comprised blood, either unsorted or a sorted T cell fraction (not recorded which). The sequence derives from a male donor with ankylosing spondylitis.

The CDR3 loop reads CASRETSVSYEQYF. The CDR3, as DNA: TGTGCCAGCAGGGAGACTAGCGTCTCCTACGAGCAGTACTTC. V gene TRBV2 combines with J gene TRBJ2-7; 8 bases align to TRBD2. This CDR3 spans 14 amino acids. Per germline, CDR1 SNHLY and CDR2 FYNNEI. Trimming took 6 bases from V and 0 from J; bases not matched to a gene: 4.